This T cell receptor beta chain is from a study of siplizumab effects on memory and regulatory T cells (dated by TCRdb to about 2019). Background on the whole study: The effect of the anti-CD2 antibody siplizumab on alloreactive T-cell subsets was examined in allogeneic mixed lymphocyte reactions constructed from human PBMCs. The paper's findings and limits, for the study overall: Whether proliferating Tregs from siplizumab cultures actually had suppressive function was not functionally confirmed. The cumulative frequency of alloreactive sequences that could be traced back to unstimulated CD4+ memory T cells was significantly reduced by siplizumab. Unstimulated naive T cells appeared to be more diverse than memory T cells, and naive cells seemed to make a substantial contribution to the alloresponse. About 80-97% of proliferating CD4+ or CD8+ clones could not be given a naive or memory phenotype. Among mappable alloreactive CD4+ clones, an average Treg-derived fraction of almost 70% was observed with siplizumab, compared with more than 25% in control reactions. Because sequences below about 10^-5 frequency were poorly captured, only a minor fraction of alloreactive clones could be mapped to unstimulated subsets.

Libraries were constructed by the immunoSEQ multiplex PCR assay. Roughly 9.8 x 10^4 TCR templates per sample were assayed on the deep sequencing platform. Genomic DNA extracted from sorted T cells was used for TCRbeta CDR3 sequencing. Regarding the original processing steps: The R programming language was used for clonal analysis of the TCRbeta CDR3 data. Comparing unstimulated samples against CFSE-low samples taken after the reaction was how alloreactive CD4+ and CD8+ clones were defined. Alloreactive CD4+ clones were assigned to regulatory or non-regulatory origin by matching sequences to sorted unstimulated Treg and non-Treg repertoires. Not all clones reach the TCRdb copy of this immuneACCESS table, which keeps in-frame sequences only. Checked studies attribute under half of the gap to unresolved V genes and leave the rest unexplained. From that table come the V and J calls and clone size; the DNA was used to work out D and trimming. The sample profile shows some 80,000 clones; 95% of them were found once. Around 20% of the sample goes to the ten largest clones.

Sorted unstimulated T cells, along with proliferating T cells recovered from mixed lymphocyte reactions, underwent TCRbeta CDR3 sequencing. Fresh whole blood from over eight HLA-typed healthy donors served as the source for isolating PBMCs. On this clone itself: The target of this receptor is not known. No clone much larger than this one lies a single base away; base qualities are absent.

Based on the germline V gene, the CDR1 and CDR2 sequences are MDHEN and SYDVKM. Reading from cysteine to phenylalanine, the CDR3 counts 16 amino acids. Left in the record is the CDR3 DNA by itself, 48 bases read in frame from the first base. Trimmed from V: 7 bases; trimmed from J: 5 bases; junction bases lacking a gene match: 12. The sample comprised CD8+ T cells sorted from blood. This TCR derives from a human donor in good health. The chain uses TRBV28 and TRBJ2-1; a stretch of 9 junction bases matches TRBD2. The nucleotides are TGTGCCAGCAACCCCCCTCGGGCTAGCGGGGACAATGAGCAGTTCTTC. Its protein product is CASNPPRASGDNEQFF.